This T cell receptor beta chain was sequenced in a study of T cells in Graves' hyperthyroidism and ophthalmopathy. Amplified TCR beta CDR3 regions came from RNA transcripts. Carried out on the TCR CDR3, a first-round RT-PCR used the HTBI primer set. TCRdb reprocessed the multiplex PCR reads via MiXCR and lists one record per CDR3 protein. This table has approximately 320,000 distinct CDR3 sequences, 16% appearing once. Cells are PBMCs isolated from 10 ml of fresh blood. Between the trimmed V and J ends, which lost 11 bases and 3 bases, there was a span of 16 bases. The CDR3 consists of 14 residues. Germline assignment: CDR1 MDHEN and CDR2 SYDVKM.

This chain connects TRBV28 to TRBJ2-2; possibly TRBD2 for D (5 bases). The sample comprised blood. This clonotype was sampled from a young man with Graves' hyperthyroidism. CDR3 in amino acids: CAAAGGLYTGELFF. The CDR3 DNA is TGTGCCGCCGCCGGAGGCCTATACACCGGGGAGCTGTTTTTT.